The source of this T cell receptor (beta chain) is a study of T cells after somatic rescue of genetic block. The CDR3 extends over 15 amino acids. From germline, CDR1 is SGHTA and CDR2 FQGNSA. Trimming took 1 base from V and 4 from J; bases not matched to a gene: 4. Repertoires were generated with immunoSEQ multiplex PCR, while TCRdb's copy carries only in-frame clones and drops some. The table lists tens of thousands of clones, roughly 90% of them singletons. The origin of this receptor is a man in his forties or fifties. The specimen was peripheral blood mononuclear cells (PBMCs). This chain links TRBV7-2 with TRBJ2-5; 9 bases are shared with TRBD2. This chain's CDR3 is CASSLGGLAAETQYF. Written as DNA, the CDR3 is TGTGCCAGCAGCTTAGGGGGACTAGCTGCAGAGACCCAGTACTTC.